This TCR beta chain was sequenced in a study of cytomegalovirus exposure and HLA in healthy donors. Overall study results and limits: The investigators catalogued 180 or so TCR beta chains as cytomegalovirus-associated.

Only in-frame clones appear in the TCRdb table, and some are missing; sequencing was by immunoSEQ multiplex PCR. The sample has fewer than 100,000 clones, approximately 91% seen once. Regarding this clone: Its antigen is not identified.

V dropped 7 bases and J dropped 0; count of bases not matched to a gene: 6. The CDR3 loop spans 14 amino acids. The V gene's germline CDR1 is SNHLY and CDR2 FYNNEI. Sequenced input: PBMCs. This chain links TRBV2 with TRBJ2-7, with 7 bases matching TRBD2. The sequence came from a man aged 30 to 39 in good health and CMV-seronegative. The CDR3 DNA reads as TGTGCCAGCATCTTCGCGGGGGACTCCTACGAGCAGTACTTC. Translated, it gives CASIFAGDSYEQYF.